These T cell receptor beta chains were read from a single sample in a study of neoadjuvant anti-PD-1 for oral cavity cancer. The table came from immunoSEQ multiplex PCR; TCRdb's copy has only in-frame clones and leaves some out. The sample includes about 42,000 clones, approximately 80% seen only once; the top ten take approximately 4.8%. Sequences were derived from PBMCs, sampled after nivolumab (anti-PD-1) treatment. The receptors derive from a person aged 40 to 85 with oral cavity squamous cell carcinoma. Each CDR3 is given with its conserved first and last residue.

TRBV6-5 | CASKSGTRAGELFF
TRBV18 | CASSPTNEKLFF
TRBV19 | CASSTAAGGSYNEQFF
TRBV15 | CATSRGAASEKLFF
TRBV6-1 | CASSGASVNTGELFF
TRBV11-2 | CASSLGVYGYTF
TRBV19 | CASTDPNTGELFF
TRBV12-5 | CASGLVGQGKEAFF
TRBV6-1 | CASSGTPGLGGNTIYF
TRBV6-6 | CASSKQWARAGYGYTF
TRBV6-5 | CASKQNTEAFF
TRBV27 | CASSPVRPLNTEAFF
TRBV7-3 | CASSLYAIFGQGKSQPQHF
TRBV4-2 | CASSQDWTTGGEQYF
TRBV5-1 | CASSPEWGQETQYF
TRBV6-6 | CASSKRESRAFF
TRBV6-5 | CASSPGLATHEQFF
TRBV19 | CASSMGRGGLGYTF
TRBV19 | CATRTGSRTEAFF
TRBV19 | CASSMVTLAGSNQPQHF
TRBV6-6 | CASSRPPDGNQPQHF
TRBV7-2 | CASSLGVGQPQHF